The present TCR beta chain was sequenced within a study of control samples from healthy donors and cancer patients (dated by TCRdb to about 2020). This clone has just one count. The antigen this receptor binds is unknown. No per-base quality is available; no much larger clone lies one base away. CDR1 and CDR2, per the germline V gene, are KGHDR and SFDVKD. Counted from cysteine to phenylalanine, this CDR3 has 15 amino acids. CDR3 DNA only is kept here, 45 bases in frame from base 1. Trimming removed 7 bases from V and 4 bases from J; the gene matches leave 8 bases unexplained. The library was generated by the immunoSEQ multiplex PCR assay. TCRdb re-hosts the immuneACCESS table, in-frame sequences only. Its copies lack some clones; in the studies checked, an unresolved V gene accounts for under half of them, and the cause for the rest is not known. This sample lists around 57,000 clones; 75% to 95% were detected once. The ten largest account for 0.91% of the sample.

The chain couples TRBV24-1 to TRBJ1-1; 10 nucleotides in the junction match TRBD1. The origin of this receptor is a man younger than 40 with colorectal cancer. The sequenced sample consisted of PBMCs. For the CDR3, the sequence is CATRPTGTGATEAFF. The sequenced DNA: TGTGCCACCAGGCCTACCGGGACAGGGGCCACTGAAGCTTTCTTT.